This T cell receptor beta chain was obtained from a study of blood T cell repertoires in COVID-19. At the level of the study: Samples came from the United States, Italy and Spain, spanning acute and convalescent COVID-19. PBMCs, B-cell-depleted T cells, or T cells were the source of the cDNA or gDNA that made up the material.

Followed longitudinally, the Seattle patients had been enrolled during active infection. Per the original data handling: Scientists estimated how many nucleated cells there were by amplifying reference gene primers. Sequenced by immunoSEQ multiplex PCR; TCRdb stores in-frame clones only, minus some. That table supplies the V and J calls and clone size; D and trimming were determined from the DNA. Here the sample spans about 220,000 clones, approximately 85% being singletons. Trimming shortened V by 5 bases and J by 0 bases, and 13 bases separated the two germline ends. Per germline, CDR1 SGHTA and CDR2 FQGNSA. The CDR3 has 15 amino acids.

Sequencing used peripheral blood. This sequence was found in a woman between 65 and 79 years old with COVID-19, enrolled during active disease. The rearrangement joins TRBV7-2 to TRBJ1-1; D is unresolved. This chain's CDR3 is CASSPAGYLNTEAFF. CDR3 coding DNA: TGTGCCAGCAGCCCCGCAGGTTACCTGAACACTGAAGCTTTCTTT.